Listed below are T cell receptor beta chains from one sample, sequenced in a study of CXCR3-negative and CXCR3-positive naive CD8 T cells. Reanalyzing the 5' RACE reads, TCRdb keeps one entry per CDR3 protein, without DNA. Listed are tens of thousands of distinct CDR3 sequences; 0.55% to 0.7% falls within the top ten. The sequenced material came from naive CXCR3+ CD8+ T cells from blood. The source is a human donor in good health. Some clones in this sample may be carry-over from other donors' samples. CDR3s include the opening cysteine and the closing phenylalanine or tryptophan.

cdr3_aa | j_call | v_call
CASRKTSGRYNEQFF | TRBJ2-1 | TRBV2
CASMVLDGTDTQYF | TRBJ2-3 | TRBV6-2/TRBV6-3
CSASARSQTYEQYF | TRBJ2-7 | TRBV20-1
CASSSGGLGYEQYF | TRBJ2-7 | TRBV7-9
CASSLGRSSSYEQYF | TRBJ2-7 | TRBV28
CASRAGGSETQYF | TRBJ2-5 | TRBV15
CASSPGGENSPLHF | TRBJ1-6 | TRBV27
CASSLLAGRGNEQFF | TRBJ2-1 | TRBV28
CASSGLNKGQQYTEAFF | TRBJ1-1 | TRBV4-1
CAIGANTGELFF | TRBJ2-2 | TRBV7-9
CATSGPGSGYNEQFF | TRBJ2-1 | TRBV24-1
CASSQEGAGYVGELFF | TRBJ2-2 | TRBV4-1
CASSTWTDNYGYTF | TRBJ1-2 | TRBV5-1
CASSLTGANVLTF | TRBJ2-6 | TRBV28
CASRWGEEETQYF | TRBJ2-5 | TRBV6-6
CASLTQRLGPGQGGNQQFF | TRBJ2-1 | TRBV23-1
CASGIGQELSYEQYF | TRBJ2-7 | TRBV19
CASSQEGDRGPSNDEQFF | TRBJ2-1 | TRBV14
CASSIRTGNQPQHF | TRBJ1-5 | TRBV19
CSVEGGQVGDTQYF | TRBJ2-3 | TRBV29-1
CASSPTGIFYGYTF | TRBJ1-2 | TRBV28
CSAFLAGTSVSYEQYF | TRBJ2-7 | TRBV29-1
CASTQGAENEQFF | TRBJ2-1 | TRBV2
CASSLAISRGNGGYF | TRBJ2-3 | TRBV5-1
CSARDEGRDTQYF | TRBJ2-3 | TRBV20-1
CAISESTGGYEQYF | TRBJ2-7 | TRBV10-3
CASSLNANTEAFF | TRBJ1-1 | TRBV7-3
CSVQPGQGSGNTIYF | TRBJ1-3 | TRBV29-1
CASSLAAGGHEQYF | TRBJ2-7 | TRBV23-1
CASSLGRGRSYEQYF | TRBJ2-7 | TRBV7-2
CSVDLLAGAGEQYF | TRBJ2-7 | TRBV29-1
CASSSSDRGLVTEAFF | TRBJ1-1 | TRBV13
CSVEGRQPYEQCF | TRBJ2-7 | TRBV29-1
CASSLIGPESFGTNEKLFF | TRBJ1-4 | TRBV7-3
CATLCGGCTEAFF | TRBJ1-1 | TRBV12-3/TRBV12-4
CASSLGHDTDTQYF | TRBJ2-3 | TRBV5-1
CATLLSSSYNEQFF | TRBJ2-1 | TRBV2
CASSEQGAEQYF | TRBJ2-7 | TRBV19
CATSRDAAAYEQYF | TRBJ2-7 | TRBV15
CATTGGGEQFF | TRBJ2-1 | TRBV6-6
CSVLGFGQESYNEQFF | TRBJ2-1 | TRBV29-1
CASSPRRWGETQYF | TRBJ2-5 | TRBV5-1
CASSFRALEQPQHF | TRBJ1-5 | TRBV28
CASRPSLADKETQYF | TRBJ2-5 | TRBV27
CSVVSYQETQYF | TRBJ2-5 | TRBV29-1
CAPKGYKRETGGYGYTF | TRBJ1-2 | TRBV10-3
CASSDPSSSSYNEQFF | TRBJ2-1 | TRBV6-1
CSVYGRDTEAFF | TRBJ1-1 | TRBV29-1
CASSRPGPYNEQFF | TRBJ2-1 | TRBV6-5
CASSDMSGDPEAFF | TRBJ1-1 | TRBV6-2/TRBV6-3
CASSLVGTDEQFF | TRBJ2-1 | TRBV7-2
CASSLDLLTSTDTQYF | TRBJ2-3 | TRBV7-2
CASTHKGGGWNEQFF | TRBJ2-1 | TRBV27
CASSLAGLVNIQYF | TRBJ2-4 | TRBV5-5